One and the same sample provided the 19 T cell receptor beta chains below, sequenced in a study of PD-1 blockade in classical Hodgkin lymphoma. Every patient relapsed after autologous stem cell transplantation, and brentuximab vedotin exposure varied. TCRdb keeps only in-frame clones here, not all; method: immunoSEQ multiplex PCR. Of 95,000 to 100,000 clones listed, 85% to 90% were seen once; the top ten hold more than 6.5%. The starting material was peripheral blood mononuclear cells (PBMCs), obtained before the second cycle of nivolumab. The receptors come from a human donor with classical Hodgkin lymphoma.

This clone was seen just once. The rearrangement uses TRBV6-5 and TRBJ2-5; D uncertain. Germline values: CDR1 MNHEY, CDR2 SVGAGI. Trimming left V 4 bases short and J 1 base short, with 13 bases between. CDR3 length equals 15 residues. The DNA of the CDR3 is TGTGCCAGCAGTTTCGGCAGGTGGTCCCAAGAGACCCAGTACTTC. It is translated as CASSFGRWSQETQYF.

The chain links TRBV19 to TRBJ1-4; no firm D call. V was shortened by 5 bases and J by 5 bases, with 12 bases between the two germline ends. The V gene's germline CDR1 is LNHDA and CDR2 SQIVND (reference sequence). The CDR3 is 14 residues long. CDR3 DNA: TGTGCCAGTAGTCCTCCATCTTGGAATGAAAAACTGTTTTTT. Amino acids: CASSPPSWNEKLFF.

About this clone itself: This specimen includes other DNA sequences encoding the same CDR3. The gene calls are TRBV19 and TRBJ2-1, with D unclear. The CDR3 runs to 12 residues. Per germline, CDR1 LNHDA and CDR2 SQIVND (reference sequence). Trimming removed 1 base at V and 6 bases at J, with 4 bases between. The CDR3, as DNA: TGTGCCAGTAGTATAGGTGGCAATGAGCAGTTCTTC. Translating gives CASSIGGNEQFF.

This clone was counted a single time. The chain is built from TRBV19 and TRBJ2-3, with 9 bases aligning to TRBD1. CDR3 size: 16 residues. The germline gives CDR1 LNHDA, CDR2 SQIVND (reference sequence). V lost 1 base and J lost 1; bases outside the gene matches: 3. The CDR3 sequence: CASSIVTGGGTDTQYF. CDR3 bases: TGTGCCAGTAGTATAGTTACAGGGGGCGGCACAGATACGCAGTATTTT.

The CDR3 is CASSIEGRGLVEAFF. Here the CDR3 DNA reads TGTGCCAGTAGTATAGAGGGTAGAGGATTGGTTGAAGCTTTCTTT. The chain has TRBV19 and TRBJ1-1; D gene unclear. CDR3 length equals 15 residues. The ends were cut back, 0 bases at V and 7 bases at J, with 15 bases in the middle. CDR1 and CDR2 (germline): LNHDA, SQIVND (reference sequence).

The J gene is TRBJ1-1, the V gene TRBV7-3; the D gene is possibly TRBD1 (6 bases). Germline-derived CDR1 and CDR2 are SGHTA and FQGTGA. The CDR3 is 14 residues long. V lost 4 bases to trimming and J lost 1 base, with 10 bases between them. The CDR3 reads CASSSLGGNTEAFF. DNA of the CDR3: TGTGCCAGCAGCTCTCTAGGGGGGAACACTGAAGCTTTCTTT. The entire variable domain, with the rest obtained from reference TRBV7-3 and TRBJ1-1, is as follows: GAGVSQTPSNKVTEKGKYVELRCDPISGHTALYWYRQSLGQGPEFLIYFQGTGAADDSGLPNDRFFAVRPEGSVSTLKIQRTERGDSAVYLCASSSLGGNTEAFFGQGTRLTVV.

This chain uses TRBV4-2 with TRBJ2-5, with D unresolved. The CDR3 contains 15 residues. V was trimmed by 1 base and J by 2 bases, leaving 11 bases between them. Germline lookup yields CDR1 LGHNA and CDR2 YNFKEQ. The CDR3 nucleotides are TGTGCCAGCAGCCAAGTTGGCACAGAGCAAGAGACCCAGTACTTC. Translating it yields CASSQVGTEQETQYF.

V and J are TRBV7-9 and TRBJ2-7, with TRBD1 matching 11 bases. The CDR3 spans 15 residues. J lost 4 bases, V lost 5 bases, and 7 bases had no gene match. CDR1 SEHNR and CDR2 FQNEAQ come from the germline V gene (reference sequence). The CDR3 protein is CASSTGQGALYEQYF. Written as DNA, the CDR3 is TGTGCCAGCAGCACCGGACAGGGGGCTCTGTACGAGCAGTACTTC.

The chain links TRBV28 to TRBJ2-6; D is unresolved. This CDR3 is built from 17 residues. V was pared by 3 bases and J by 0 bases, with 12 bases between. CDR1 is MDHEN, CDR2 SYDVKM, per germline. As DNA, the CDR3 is TGTGCCAGCAGTTTGGCCAGCGCCTTCTCTGGGGCCAACGTCCTGACTTTC. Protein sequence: CASSLASAFSGANVLTF.

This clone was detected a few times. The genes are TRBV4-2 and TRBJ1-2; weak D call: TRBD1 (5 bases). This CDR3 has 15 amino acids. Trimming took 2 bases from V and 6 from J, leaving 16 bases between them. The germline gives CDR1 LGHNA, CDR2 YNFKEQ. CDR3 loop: CASSQPGRGGHGYTF. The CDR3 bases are TGTGCCAGCAGCCAACCGGGGCGCGGCGGCCATGGCTACACCTTC.

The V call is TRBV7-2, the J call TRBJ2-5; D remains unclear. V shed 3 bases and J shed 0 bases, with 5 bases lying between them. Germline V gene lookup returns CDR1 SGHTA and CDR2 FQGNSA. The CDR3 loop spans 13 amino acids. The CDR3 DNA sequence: TGTGCCAGCAGCTTGGCTAACCAAGAGACCCAGTACTTC. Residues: CASSLANQETQYF.

In DNA, the CDR3 is TGTGCCAGCAGCTTAGCTGTTTTTGGTCAGGGTCGGGAAAAACTGTTTTTT. Encoded protein: CASSLAVFGQGREKLFF. The gene calls are TRBV7-9 and TRBJ1-4; tentatively, D is TRBD1 (5 bases). The CDR3 spans 17 residues. Germline V gene lookup returns CDR1 SEHNR and CDR2 FQNEAQ (reference sequence). V lost 0 bases to trimming and J lost 8 bases, with 19 bases between them.

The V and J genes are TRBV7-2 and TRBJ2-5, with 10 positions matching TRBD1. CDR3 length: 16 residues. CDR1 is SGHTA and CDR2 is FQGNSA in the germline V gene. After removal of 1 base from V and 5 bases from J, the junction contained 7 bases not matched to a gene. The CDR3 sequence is CASSLDVGQGRETQYF. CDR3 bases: TGTGCCAGCAGCTTAGACGTGGGACAGGGGAGGGAGACCCAGTACTTC.

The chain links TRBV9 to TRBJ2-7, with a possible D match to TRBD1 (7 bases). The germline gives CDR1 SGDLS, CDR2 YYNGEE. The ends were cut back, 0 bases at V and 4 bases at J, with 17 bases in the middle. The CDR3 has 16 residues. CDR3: CASSVAGGTVGYEQYF. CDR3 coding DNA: TGTGCCAGCAGCGTAGCTGGGGGGACAGTTGGTTACGAGCAGTACTTC. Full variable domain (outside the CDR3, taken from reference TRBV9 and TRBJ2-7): DSGVTQTPKHLITATGQRVTLRCSPRSGDLSVYWYQQSLDQGLQFLIQYYNGEERAKGNILERFSAQQFPDLHSELNLSSLELGDSALYFCASSVAGGTVGYEQYFGPGTRLTVT.

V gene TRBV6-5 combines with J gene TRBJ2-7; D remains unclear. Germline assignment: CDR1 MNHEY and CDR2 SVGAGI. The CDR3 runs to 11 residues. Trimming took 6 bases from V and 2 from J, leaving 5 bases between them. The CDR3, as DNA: TGTGCCAGCAGGTCAACCTACGAGCAGTACTTC. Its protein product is CASRSTYEQYF.

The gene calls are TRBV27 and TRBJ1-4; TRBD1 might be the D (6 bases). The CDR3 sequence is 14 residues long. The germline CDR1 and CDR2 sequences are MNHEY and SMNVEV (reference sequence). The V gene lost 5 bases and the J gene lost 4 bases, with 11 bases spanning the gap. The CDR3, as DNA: TGTGCCAGCAGTGAACAGGGCTTTAATGAAAAACTGTTTTTT. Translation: CASSEQGFNEKLFF.

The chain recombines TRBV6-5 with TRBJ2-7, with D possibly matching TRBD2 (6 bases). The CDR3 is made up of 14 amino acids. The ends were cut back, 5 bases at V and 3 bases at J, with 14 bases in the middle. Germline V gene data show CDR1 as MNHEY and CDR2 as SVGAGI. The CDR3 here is CASSEVGEVYEQYF. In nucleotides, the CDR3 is TGTGCCAGCAGTGAAGTTGGGGAGGTCTACGAGCAGTACTTC.

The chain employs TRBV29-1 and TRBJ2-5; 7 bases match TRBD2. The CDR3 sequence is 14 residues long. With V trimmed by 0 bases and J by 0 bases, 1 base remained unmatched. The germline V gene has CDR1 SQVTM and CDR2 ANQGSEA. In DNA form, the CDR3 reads TGCAGCGTTGAAGAGGGAGGGTACCAAGAGACCCAGTACTTC. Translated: CSVEEGGYQETQYF.

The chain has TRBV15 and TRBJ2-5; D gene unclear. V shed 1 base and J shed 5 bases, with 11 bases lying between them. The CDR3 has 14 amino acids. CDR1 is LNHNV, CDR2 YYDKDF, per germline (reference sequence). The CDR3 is CATSRGGSSETQYF. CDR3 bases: TGTGCCACCAGCAGAGGTGGCAGTTCTGAGACCCAGTACTTC.